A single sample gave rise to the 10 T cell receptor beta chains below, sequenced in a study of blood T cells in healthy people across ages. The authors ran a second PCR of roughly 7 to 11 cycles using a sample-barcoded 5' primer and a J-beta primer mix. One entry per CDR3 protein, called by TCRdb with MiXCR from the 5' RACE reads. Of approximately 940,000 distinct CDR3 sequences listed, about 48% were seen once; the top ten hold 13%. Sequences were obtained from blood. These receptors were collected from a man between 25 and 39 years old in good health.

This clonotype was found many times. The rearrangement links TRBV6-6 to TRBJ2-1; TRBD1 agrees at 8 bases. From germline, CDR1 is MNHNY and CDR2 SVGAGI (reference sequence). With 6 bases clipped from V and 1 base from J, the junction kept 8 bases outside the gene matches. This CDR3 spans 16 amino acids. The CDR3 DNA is TGTGCCAGCAGCCCCTACGACAGGGGATCCTACAATGAGCAGTTCTTC. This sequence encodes CASSPYDRGSYNEQFF.

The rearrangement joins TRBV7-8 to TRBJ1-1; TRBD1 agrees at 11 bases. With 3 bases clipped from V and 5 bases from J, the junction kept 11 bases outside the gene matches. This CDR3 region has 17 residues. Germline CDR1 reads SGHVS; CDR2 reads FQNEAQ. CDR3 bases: TGTGCCAGCAGCTTGGTGTTATGGGGGACAGGGGGAACTGAAGCTTTCTTT. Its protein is CASSLVLWGTGGTEAFF.

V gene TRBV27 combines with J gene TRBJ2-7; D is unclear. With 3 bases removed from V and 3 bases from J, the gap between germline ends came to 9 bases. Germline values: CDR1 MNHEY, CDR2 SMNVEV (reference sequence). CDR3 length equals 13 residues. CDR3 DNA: TGTGCCAGCAGTTTTCCTCCATACTACGAGCAGTACTTC. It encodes CASSFPPYYEQYF.

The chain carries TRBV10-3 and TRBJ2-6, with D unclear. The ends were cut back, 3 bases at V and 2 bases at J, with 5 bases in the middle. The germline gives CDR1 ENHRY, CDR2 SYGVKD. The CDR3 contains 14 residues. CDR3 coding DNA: TGTGCCATCAGTGATTTAACTGGGGCCAACGTCCTGACTTTC. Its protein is CAISDLTGANVLTF.

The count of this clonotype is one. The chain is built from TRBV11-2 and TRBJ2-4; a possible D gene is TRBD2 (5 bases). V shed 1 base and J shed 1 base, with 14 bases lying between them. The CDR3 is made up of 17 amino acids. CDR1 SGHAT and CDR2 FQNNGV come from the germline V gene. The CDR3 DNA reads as TGTGCCAGCAGCTTAGGGGTAGCGCGCTTGGCCAAAAACATTCAGTACTTC. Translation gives CASSLGVARLAKNIQYF.

The CDR3 DNA follows: TGTGCCAAGCCGGGACAGGGTCCCAATGAGCAGTTCTTC. Protein: CAKPGQGPNEQFF. The chain uses TRBV2 and TRBJ2-1; 9 positions match TRBD1. There are 13 residues in the CDR3. Trimming removed 10 bases from V and 6 bases from J; junction bases left unmatched: 7. From germline, CDR1 is SNHLY and CDR2 FYNNEI.

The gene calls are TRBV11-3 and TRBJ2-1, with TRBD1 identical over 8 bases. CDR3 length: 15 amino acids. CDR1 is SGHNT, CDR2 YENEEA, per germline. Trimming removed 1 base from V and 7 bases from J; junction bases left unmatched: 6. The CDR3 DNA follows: TGTGCCAGCAGCTTAGGGACAGGGTGGCGGAATGAGCAGTTCTTC. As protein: CASSLGTGWRNEQFF.

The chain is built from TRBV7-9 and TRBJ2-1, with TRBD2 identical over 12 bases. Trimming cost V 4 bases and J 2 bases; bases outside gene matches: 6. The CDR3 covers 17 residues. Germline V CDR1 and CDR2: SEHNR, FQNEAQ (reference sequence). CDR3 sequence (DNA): TGTGCCAGCAGCTCGACGACTAGCGGGGGAGCCTACAATGAGCAGTTCTTC. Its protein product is CASSSTTSGGAYNEQFF.

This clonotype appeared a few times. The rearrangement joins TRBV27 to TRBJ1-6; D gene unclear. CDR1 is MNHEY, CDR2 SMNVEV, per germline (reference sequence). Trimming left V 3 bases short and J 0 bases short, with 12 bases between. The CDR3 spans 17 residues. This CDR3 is CASSFGPQSSYNSPLHF. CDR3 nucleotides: TGTGCCAGCAGTTTCGGACCGCAGAGCTCCTATAATTCACCCCTCCACTTT.

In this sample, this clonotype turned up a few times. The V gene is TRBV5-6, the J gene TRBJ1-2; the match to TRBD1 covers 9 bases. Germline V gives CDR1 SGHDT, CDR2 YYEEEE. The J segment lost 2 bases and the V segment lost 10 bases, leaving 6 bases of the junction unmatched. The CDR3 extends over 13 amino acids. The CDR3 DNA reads TGTGCCGGCTCAACAGGGGGCAACTATGGCTACACCTTC. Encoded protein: CAGSTGGNYGYTF.